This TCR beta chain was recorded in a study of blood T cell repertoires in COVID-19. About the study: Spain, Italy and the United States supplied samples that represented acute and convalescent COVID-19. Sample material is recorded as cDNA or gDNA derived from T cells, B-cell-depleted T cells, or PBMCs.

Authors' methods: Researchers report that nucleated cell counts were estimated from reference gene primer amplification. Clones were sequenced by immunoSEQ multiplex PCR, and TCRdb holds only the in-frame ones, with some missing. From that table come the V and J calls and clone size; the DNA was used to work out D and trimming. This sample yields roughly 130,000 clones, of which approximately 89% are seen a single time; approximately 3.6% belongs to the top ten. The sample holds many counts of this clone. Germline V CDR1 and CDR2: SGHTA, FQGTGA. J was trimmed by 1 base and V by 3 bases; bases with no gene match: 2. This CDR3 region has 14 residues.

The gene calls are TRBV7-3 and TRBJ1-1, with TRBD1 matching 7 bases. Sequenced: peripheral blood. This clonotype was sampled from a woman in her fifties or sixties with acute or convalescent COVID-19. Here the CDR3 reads CASSFAGGNTEAFF. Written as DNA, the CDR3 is TGTGCCAGCAGCTTTGCAGGGGGGAACACTGAAGCTTTCTTT.